This T cell receptor beta chain was obtained from a study of T cell responses to AZD1222 COVID-19 vaccine. Study-level information: Second doses were pooled across both intervals (about 4 or about 12 weeks).

Overall study findings and caveats: The reported proportion of spike-specific TCRs targeting unmutated variant regions was nearly half. White British people made up most donors, females outnumbered males, and clonal diversity was possibly underestimated. Seropositivity was recorded at baseline in only a handful of AZD1222 recipients.

This CDR3 contains 14 residues. The V and J ends lost 1 base and 1 base respectively, with 8 bases between them. Germline CDR1 is SGHDT and CDR2 is YYEEEE. Of note for this clone: Its antigen is not known.

Libraries were prepared by immunoSEQ multiplex PCR; TCRdb keeps only in-frame clonotypes and omits some of them. Of some 190,000 clones in the sample, 85% to 90% were seen once. The material sequenced was peripheral blood, taken on day 0 of AZD1222 vaccination. The chain has TRBV5-6 and TRBJ2-5, with D uncertain. The TCR comes from an adult in good health. CDR3 in amino acids: CASSLLGSQETQYF. CDR3 sequence (DNA): TGTGCCAGCAGCTTGTTGGGCAGCCAAGAGACCCAGTACTTC.